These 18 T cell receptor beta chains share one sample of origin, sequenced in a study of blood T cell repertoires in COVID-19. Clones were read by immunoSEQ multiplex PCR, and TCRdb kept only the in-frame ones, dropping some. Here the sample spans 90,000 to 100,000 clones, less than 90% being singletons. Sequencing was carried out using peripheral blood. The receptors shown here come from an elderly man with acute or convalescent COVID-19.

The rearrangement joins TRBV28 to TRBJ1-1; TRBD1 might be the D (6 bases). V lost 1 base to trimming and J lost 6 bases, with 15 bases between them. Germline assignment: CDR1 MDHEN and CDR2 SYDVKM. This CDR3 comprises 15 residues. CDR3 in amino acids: CASSLFGGRYAEAFF. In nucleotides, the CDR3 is TGTGCCAGCAGTTTATTCGGGGGGCGATATGCTGAAGCTTTCTTT.

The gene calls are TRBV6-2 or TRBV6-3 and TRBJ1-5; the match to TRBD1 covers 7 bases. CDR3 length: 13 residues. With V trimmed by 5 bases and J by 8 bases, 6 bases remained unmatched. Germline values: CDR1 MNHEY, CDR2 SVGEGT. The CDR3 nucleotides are TGTGCCAGCAGTCTTTCACAGGGGAAGCCCCAGCATTTT. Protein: CASSLSQGKPQHF.

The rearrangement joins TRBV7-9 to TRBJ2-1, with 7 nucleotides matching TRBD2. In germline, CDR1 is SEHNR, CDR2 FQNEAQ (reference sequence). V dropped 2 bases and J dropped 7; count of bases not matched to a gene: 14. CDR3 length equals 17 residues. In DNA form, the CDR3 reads TGTGCCAGCAGCTTAAGGGGCGGGCGGGAGTTGGTTAATGAGCAGTTCTTC. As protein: CASSLRGGRELVNEQFF.

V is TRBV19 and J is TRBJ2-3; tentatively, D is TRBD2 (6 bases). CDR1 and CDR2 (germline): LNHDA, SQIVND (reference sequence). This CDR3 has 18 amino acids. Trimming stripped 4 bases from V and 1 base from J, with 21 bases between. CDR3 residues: CASSKVSRERGRTDTQYF. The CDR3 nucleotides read TGTGCCAGTAGTAAAGTCTCCCGGGAGAGGGGCCGCACAGATACGCAGTATTTT.

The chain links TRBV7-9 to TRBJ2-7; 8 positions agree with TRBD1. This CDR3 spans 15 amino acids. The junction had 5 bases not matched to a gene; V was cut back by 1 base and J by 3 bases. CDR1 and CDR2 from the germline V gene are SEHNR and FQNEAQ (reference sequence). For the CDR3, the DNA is TGTGCCAGCAGCTTAGACGACAGGGGTAACTACGAGCAGTACTTC. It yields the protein CASSLDDRGNYEQYF.

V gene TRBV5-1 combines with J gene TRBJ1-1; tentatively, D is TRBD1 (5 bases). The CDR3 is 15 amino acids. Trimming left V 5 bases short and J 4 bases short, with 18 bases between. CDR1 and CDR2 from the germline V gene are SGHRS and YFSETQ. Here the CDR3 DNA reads TGCGCCAGCAGAACCACAGGCCCCCGGACCACTGAAGCTTTCTTT. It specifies CASRTTGPRTTEAFF.

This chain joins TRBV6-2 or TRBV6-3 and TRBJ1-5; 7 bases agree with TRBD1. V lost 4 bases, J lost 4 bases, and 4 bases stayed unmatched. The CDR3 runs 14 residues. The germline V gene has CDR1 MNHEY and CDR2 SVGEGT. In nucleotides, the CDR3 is TGTGCCAGCAGTTTCAGGGGGATTAATCAGCCCCAGCATTTT. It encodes CASSFRGINQPQHF.

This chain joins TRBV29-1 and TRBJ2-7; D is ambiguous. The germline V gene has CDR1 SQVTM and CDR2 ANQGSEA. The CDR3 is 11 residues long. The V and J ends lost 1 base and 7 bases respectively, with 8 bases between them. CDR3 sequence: CSVEARREQYF. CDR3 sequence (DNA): TGCAGCGTTGAAGCGAGGAGAGAGCAGTACTTC.

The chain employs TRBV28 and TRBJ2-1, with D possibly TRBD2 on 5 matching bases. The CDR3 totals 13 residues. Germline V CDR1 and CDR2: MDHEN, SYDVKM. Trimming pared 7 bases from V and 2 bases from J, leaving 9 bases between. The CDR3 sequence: CASNRGTYNEQFF. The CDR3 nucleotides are TGTGCCAGCAATCGGGGAACCTACAATGAGCAGTTCTTC.

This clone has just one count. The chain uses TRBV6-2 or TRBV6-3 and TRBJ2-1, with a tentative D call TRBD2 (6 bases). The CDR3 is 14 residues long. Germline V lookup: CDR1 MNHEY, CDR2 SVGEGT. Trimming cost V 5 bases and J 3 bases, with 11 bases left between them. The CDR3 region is CASSPSGDYNEQFF. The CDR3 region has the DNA TGTGCCAGCAGTCCCTCGGGGGACTACAATGAGCAGTTCTTC.

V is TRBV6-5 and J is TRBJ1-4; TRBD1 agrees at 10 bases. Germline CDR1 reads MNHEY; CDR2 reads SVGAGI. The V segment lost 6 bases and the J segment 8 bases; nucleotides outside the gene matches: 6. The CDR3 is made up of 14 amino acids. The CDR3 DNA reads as TGTGCCAGCAGCGTGGACAGGGGGAGGGAAAAACTGTTTTTT. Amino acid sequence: CASSVDRGREKLFF.

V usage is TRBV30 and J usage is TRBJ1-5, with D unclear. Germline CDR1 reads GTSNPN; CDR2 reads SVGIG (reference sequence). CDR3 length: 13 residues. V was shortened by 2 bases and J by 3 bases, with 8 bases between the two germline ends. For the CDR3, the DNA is TGTGCCTGGAGTTACAGCCTCAATCAGCCCCAGCATTTT. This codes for CAWSYSLNQPQHF.

CDR3 coding DNA: TGCAGTGCTAGTGGGCTAGCGGCAAGGGGGGAGTACTTC. It codes for CSASGLAARGEYF. The chain combines TRBV20-1 with TRBJ2-5, with D possibly TRBD2 on 7 matching bases. CDR3 size: 13 residues. Trimming took off 3 bases at V and 12 bases at J, with 20 bases between the two ends. CDR1 and CDR2 (germline): DFQATT, SNEGSKA (reference sequence).

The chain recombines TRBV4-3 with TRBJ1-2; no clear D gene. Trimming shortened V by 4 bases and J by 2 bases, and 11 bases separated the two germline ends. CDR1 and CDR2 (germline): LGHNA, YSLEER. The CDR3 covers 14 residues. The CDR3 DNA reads TGCGCCAGCAGCCCACATACAGAAAACTATGGCTACACCTTC. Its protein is CASSPHTENYGYTF.

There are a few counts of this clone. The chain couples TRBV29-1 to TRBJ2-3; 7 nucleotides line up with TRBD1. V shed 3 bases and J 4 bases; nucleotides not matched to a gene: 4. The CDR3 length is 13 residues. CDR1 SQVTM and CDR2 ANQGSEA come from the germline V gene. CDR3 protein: CSVENRGADTQYF. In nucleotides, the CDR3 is TGCAGCGTTGAGAACAGGGGTGCAGATACGCAGTATTTT.

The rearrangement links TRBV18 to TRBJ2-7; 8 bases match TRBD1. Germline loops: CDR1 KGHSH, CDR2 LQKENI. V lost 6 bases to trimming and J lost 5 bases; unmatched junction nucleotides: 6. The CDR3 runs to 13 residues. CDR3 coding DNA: TGTGCCAGCTCCTGGGACAGGCGCAACGAGCAGTACTTC. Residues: CASSWDRRNEQYF.

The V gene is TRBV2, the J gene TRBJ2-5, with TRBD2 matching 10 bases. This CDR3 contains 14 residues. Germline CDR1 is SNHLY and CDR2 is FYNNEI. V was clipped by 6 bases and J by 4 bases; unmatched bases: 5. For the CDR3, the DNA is TGTGCCAGCAGGGCCGGGACTAGCGTAGAGACCCAGTACTTC. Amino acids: CASRAGTSVETQYF.

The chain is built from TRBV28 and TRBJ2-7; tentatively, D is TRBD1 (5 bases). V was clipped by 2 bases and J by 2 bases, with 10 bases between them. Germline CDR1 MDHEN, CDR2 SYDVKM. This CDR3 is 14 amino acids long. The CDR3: CASSLAQAPYEQYF. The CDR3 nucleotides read TGTGCCAGCAGTTTAGCACAGGCTCCCTACGAGCAGTACTTC.